The next 28 T cell receptor beta chains were all read from a single sample in a study of tumor-infiltrating lymphocytes in localized non-small cell lung cancer. Profiling relied on immunoSEQ multiplex PCR, and the TCRdb table lists in-frame clones only, not all of them. The data show some 15,000 clones, around 85% seen once. Input material: uninvolved lung tissue not adjacent to the tumor. These TCRs come from a human donor with non-small cell lung cancer.

V usage is TRBV5-4 and J usage is TRBJ2-1; 8 positions agree with TRBD2. The ends lost 0 bases at V and 4 bases at J; junction bases unmatched: 9. The CDR3 covers 17 residues. Germline-derived CDR1 and CDR2 are SGHNT and YYREEE (reference sequence). In DNA form, the CDR3 reads TGTGCCAGCAGCTTGGGGTGGGGAGCGGGAGAATACAATGAGCAGTTCTTC. Encoded protein: CASSLGWGAGEYNEQFF.

J is TRBJ2-1 and V is TRBV2, with a weak D call TRBD1 (5 bases). CDR3 length: 16 amino acids. The ends were cut back, 6 bases at V and 4 bases at J, with 19 bases in the middle. In germline, CDR1 is SNHLY, CDR2 FYNNEI. CDR3 amino acids: CASSGQPPPIYNEQFF. CDR3 DNA: TGTGCCAGCAGCGGACAACCCCCGCCAATATACAATGAGCAGTTCTTC.

A word on this clone: The sample holds other DNA sequences that translate to the same CDR3. The CDR3 DNA follows: TGTGCCAGCAGCGGAGGGTCTGGAAACACCATATATTTT. Translating gives CASSGGSGNTIYF. This chain uses TRBV11-2 with TRBJ1-3; no reliable D call. Germline CDR1 and CDR2: SGHAT and FQNNGV. The CDR3 sequence is 13 residues long. Trimming stripped 5 bases from V and 1 base from J, with 6 bases between.

The J gene is TRBJ2-1, the V gene TRBV6-5; D possibly matches TRBD1 or TRBD2 (5 bases each). V dropped 3 bases and J dropped 4 bases, with 13 bases sitting between them. The CDR3 contains 15 residues. CDR1 and CDR2 (germline): MNHEY, SVGAGI. The CDR3 DNA reads TGTGCCAGCAGTTATGGGACGAATTCTTACAATGAGCAGTTCTTC. It yields the protein CASSYGTNSYNEQFF.

The J gene is TRBJ2-7, the V gene TRBV2; tentatively, D is TRBD1 (5 bases). Trimming removed 4 bases at V and 2 bases at J, with 9 bases between. The CDR3 runs 13 residues. Germline CDR1 SNHLY, CDR2 FYNNEI. CDR3 in amino acids: CASSVDNPYEQYF. The CDR3 nucleotides are TGTGCCAGCAGTGTGGACAACCCCTACGAGCAGTACTTC.

This rearrangement joins TRBV18 to TRBJ2-3; 11 bases line up with TRBD2. CDR1 is KGHSH, CDR2 LQKENI, per germline. This CDR3 has 19 residues. With 2 bases clipped from V and 0 bases from J, the junction kept 10 bases outside the gene matches. CDR3 in DNA: TGTGCCAGCTCACCAGGTACTAGCGGGAGCGTTAGGAGCACAGATACGCAGTATTTT. Encoded protein: CASSPGTSGSVRSTDTQYF.

CDR3: CASSEEQTSNQPQHF. CDR3 DNA sequence: TGTGCCAGCAGTGAGGAACAGACAAGCAATCAGCCCCAGCATTTT. The genes are TRBV2 and TRBJ1-5; D is unclear. V was cut by 3 bases and J by 1 base, with 10 bases left in between. CDR1 and CDR2 from the germline V gene are SNHLY and FYNNEI. There are 15 residues in the CDR3.

J is TRBJ2-7 and V is TRBV30; D may be TRBD2 (5 bases). Trimming removed 4 bases at V and 2 bases at J, with 15 bases between. This CDR3 is 14 amino acids long. CDR1 is GTSNPN, CDR2 SVGIG, per germline (reference sequence). CDR3 sequence: CAWKETGKTYEQYF. Written as DNA, the CDR3 is TGTGCCTGGAAGGAGACGGGAAAAACCTACGAGCAGTACTTC.

This chain links TRBV27 with TRBJ2-6; 8 bases align to TRBD2. Trimming at V came to 8 bases and at J to 3 bases, leaving 6 bases not matched to a gene. This CDR3 comprises 15 residues. Germline CDR1 and CDR2: MNHEY and SMNVEV (reference sequence). The DNA of the CDR3 is TGTGCCAGCCGACGGGGGGGCAGTGGGGCCAACGTCCTGACTTTC. Protein sequence: CASRRGGSGANVLTF.

This chain joins TRBV11-2 and TRBJ2-7; perhaps TRBD1 as D (5 bases). The CDR3 runs to 13 residues. The germline CDR1 and CDR2 sequences are SGHAT and FQNNGV. Trimming pared 4 bases from V and 7 bases from J, leaving 14 bases between. CDR3 sequence reads: CASSSTASTEQYF. The CDR3 DNA sequence: TGTGCCAGCAGCTCGACAGCTTCTACGGAGCAGTACTTC.

The gene calls are TRBV5-1 and TRBJ2-2, with 9 bases lining up with TRBD2. With V trimmed by 3 bases and J by 4 bases, 7 bases remained unmatched. Germline V gives CDR1 SGHRS, CDR2 YFSETQ. The CDR3 sequence is 16 residues long. CDR3 sequence reads: CASSSTSGFSTGELFF. The CDR3 region has the DNA TGCGCCAGCAGCTCCACTAGCGGGTTCTCCACCGGGGAGCTGTTTTTT.

This clone came up once. The chain couples TRBV6-1 to TRBJ2-1; D assignment may be TRBD1 or TRBD2 (5 bases each). Per the germline V gene, CDR1 is MNHNS and CDR2 is SASEGT. The CDR3 covers 15 residues. Trimming pared 0 bases from V and 4 bases from J, leaving 10 bases between. As DNA, the CDR3 is TGTGCCAGCAGTGAAGCCTCGGGGCAGTACAATGAGCAGTTCTTC. It translates to CASSEASGQYNEQFF.

This chain uses TRBV2 with TRBJ2-5; D is ambiguous. Between the trimmed V and J ends, which lost 7 bases and 3 bases, there was a span of 12 bases. This CDR3 contains 13 residues. Germline V gene sequence: CDR1 SNHLY, CDR2 FYNNEI. Here the CDR3 reads CASKTGRKETQYF. The CDR3 region has the DNA TGTGCCAGCAAAACTGGTAGAAAAGAGACCCAGTACTTC.

This clone was observed a few times. This chain uses TRBV6-5 with TRBJ2-2; D is unresolved. This CDR3 has 12 amino acids. The germline V gene encodes CDR1 MNHEY and CDR2 SVGAGI. Trimming removed 6 bases from V and 1 base from J, with 3 bases in between. CDR3 residues: CASSQNTGELFF. The CDR3 DNA sequence: TGTGCCAGCAGCCAGAACACCGGGGAGCTGTTTTTT.

V and J are TRBV5-1 and TRBJ2-7; no definite D call. The CDR3 spans 11 residues. Trimming removed 0 bases from V and 7 bases from J, with 5 bases in between. CDR1 is SGHRS and CDR2 is YFSETQ in the germline V gene. CDR3 protein: CASSLEGEQYF. The CDR3, as DNA: TGCGCCAGCAGCTTGGAGGGAGAGCAGTACTTC.

The chain has TRBV6-6 and TRBJ2-3; D uncertain. The CDR3 runs to 12 residues. Trimming removed 2 bases at V and 6 bases at J, with 6 bases between. CDR1 and CDR2 from the germline V gene are MNHNY and SVGAGI (reference sequence). The CDR3 reads CASSYLGDTQYF. CDR3 DNA sequence: TGTGCCAGCAGTTACCTGGGGGATACGCAGTATTTT.

This clone was recorded a few times. The chain recombines TRBV19 with TRBJ1-5; the D is unclear. This CDR3 is 13 amino acids long. Trimming left V 3 bases short and J 5 bases short, with 8 bases between. Per germline, CDR1 LNHDA and CDR2 SQIVND (reference sequence). The CDR3 DNA sequence: TGTGCCAGTAGTATTACGAGGGATCAGCCCCAGCATTTT. It yields the protein CASSITRDQPQHF.

The J gene is TRBJ2-5, the V gene TRBV25-1; 7 bases fit TRBD1. The end of the DNA is better explained by TRBJ2-7, so the J call may be wrong. CDR3 length equals 15 residues. The germline gives CDR1 MGHDK, CDR2 SYGVNS. CDR3 nucleotides: TGTGCCAGCAGTGAAGACCCACAGGGGCTGGACGAGCAGTACTTC. It encodes CASSEDPQGLDEQYF.

This clone was seen a few times. The chain carries TRBV2 and TRBJ1-1; unclear D gene. There are 13 residues in the CDR3. Germline values: CDR1 SNHLY, CDR2 FYNNEI. V was cut by 8 bases and J by 1 base, with 11 bases left in between. The CDR3 loop reads CASEREGNTEAFF. CDR3 nucleotide sequence: TGTGCCAGCGAAAGGGAGGGGAACACTGAAGCTTTCTTT.

The chain combines TRBV6-6 with TRBJ2-5; D is ambiguous. Gene TRBJ2-7 matches the end of the DNA better, so the J call may be wrong. The germline V gene has CDR1 MNHNY and CDR2 SVGAGI (reference sequence). The CDR3 loop spans 12 amino acids. In nucleotides, the CDR3 is TGTGCCAGCAGTCCCACTCCCTACGAGCAGTACTTC. This sequence encodes CASSPTPYEQYF.

This chain joins TRBV10-3 and TRBJ1-2, with 7 positions matching TRBD1. After removal of 3 bases from V and 2 bases from J, the junction contained 6 bases not matched to a gene. The CDR3 runs to 15 residues. The germline V gene encodes CDR1 ENHRY and CDR2 SYGVKD. The DNA of the CDR3 is TGTGCCATCAGTGACGGGACCAGGGGGAACTATGGCTACACCTTC. Encoded protein: CAISDGTRGNYGYTF.

The chain uses TRBV5-4 and TRBJ2-1; 12 nucleotides match TRBD2. This CDR3 is built from 16 residues. Germline V CDR1 and CDR2: SGHNT, YYREEE (reference sequence). Germline trimming cut 4 bases from V and 12 bases from J; bases unmatched to any gene: 14. CDR3 in DNA: TGTGCCAGCAGCGTTGGGACTAGCGGGCCGACAATGATGCAGTTCTTC. Encoded protein: CASSVGTSGPTMMQFF.

This clone is a singleton in its sample. J is TRBJ2-7 and V is TRBV7-9; TRBD1 matches 7 bases. Germline assignment: CDR1 SEHNR and CDR2 FQNEAQ (reference sequence). This CDR3 comprises 12 residues. The ends lost 6 bases at V and 6 bases at J; junction bases unmatched: 5. The DNA of the CDR3 is TGTGCCAGCAGGGAAAACAGGGGCGAGCAGTACTTC. Encoded protein: CASRENRGEQYF.

The CDR3 is CSAATGTNTGELFF. In nucleotides, the CDR3 is TGCAGCGCCGCGACAGGGACGAACACCGGGGAGCTGTTTTTT. The chain links TRBV29-1 to TRBJ2-2; TRBD1 aligns across 7 bases. Germline V gives CDR1 SQVTM, CDR2 ANQGSEA. The CDR3 runs to 14 residues. V was clipped by 7 bases and J by 0 bases; unmatched bases: 5.

This chain connects TRBV30 to TRBJ2-1; D unclear. CDR1 and CDR2 from the germline V gene are GTSNPN and SVGIG (reference sequence). V was pared by 2 bases and J by 7 bases, with 18 bases between. The CDR3 contains 15 residues. CDR3 sequence (DNA): TGTGCCTGGAGTATTGCGGTCAGCCGCCGGAATGAGCAGTTCTTC. As protein: CAWSIAVSRRNEQFF.

This rearrangement joins TRBV15 to TRBJ2-7; 8 positions match TRBD2. The CDR3 length is 14 residues. The junction had 3 bases not matched to a gene; V was cut back by 5 bases and J by 0 bases. Looked up from germline, CDR1 is LNHNV and CDR2 is YYDKDF (reference sequence). The CDR3 DNA follows: TGTGCCACCAGCGGGGGGACTAGCTCCTACGAGCAGTACTTC. Protein: CATSGGTSSYEQYF.

The chain carries TRBV20-1 and TRBJ1-2; D gene uncertain. The CDR3 has 9 residues. V was trimmed by 6 bases and J by 9 bases, leaving 8 bases between them. Germline CDR1 reads DFQATT; CDR2 reads SNEGSKA (reference sequence). The CDR3 protein is CSAIRRYTF. The DNA for the CDR3 is TGCAGTGCGATCCGGCGCTACACCTTC.

The J gene is TRBJ1-4, the V gene TRBV30, with 7 bases fitting TRBD1. Germline V gene lookup returns CDR1 GTSNPN and CDR2 SVGIG (reference sequence). The CDR3 has 12 amino acids. Trimming took 5 bases from V and 6 from J; bases not matched to a gene: 3. The CDR3 sequence is CAWGGQHEKLFF. CDR3 in DNA: TGTGCCTGGGGGGGACAGCATGAAAAACTGTTTTTT. Combining the CDR3 with reference TRBV30 and TRBJ1-4 gives the whole variable domain SQTIHQWPATLVQPVGSPLSLECTVEGTSNPNLYWYRQAAGRGLQLLFYSVGIGQISSEVPQNLSASRPQDRQFILSSKKLLLSDSGFYLCAWGGQHEKLFFGSGTQLSVL.